This TCR beta chain is drawn from a study of PD-L1 blockade in urothelial cancer. Germline CDR1 reads MNHEY; CDR2 reads SVGAGI. V dropped 4 bases and J dropped 0; count of bases not matched to a gene: 2. The CDR3 length is 15 residues. This clone was detected only a few times. Time point indicated: peripheral blood 6 weeks after treatment start. Sequencing used immunoSEQ multiplex PCR; TCRdb keeps in-frame clones, though not all of them. The data contain about 51,000 clones, approximately 90% of them seen just once; the ten biggest clones take up about 2.6%. The receptor was derived from a man between 60 and 75 years old with urothelial cancer. Material: PBMCs, obtained around atezolizumab (anti-PD-L1) treatment. The V call is TRBV6-5, the J call TRBJ1-1; 10 bases align to TRBD1. The CDR3 DNA follows: TGTGCCAGCAGTTTCGGGACAGGGGTGAACACTGAAGCTTTCTTT. Amino acids: CASSFGTGVNTEAFF.